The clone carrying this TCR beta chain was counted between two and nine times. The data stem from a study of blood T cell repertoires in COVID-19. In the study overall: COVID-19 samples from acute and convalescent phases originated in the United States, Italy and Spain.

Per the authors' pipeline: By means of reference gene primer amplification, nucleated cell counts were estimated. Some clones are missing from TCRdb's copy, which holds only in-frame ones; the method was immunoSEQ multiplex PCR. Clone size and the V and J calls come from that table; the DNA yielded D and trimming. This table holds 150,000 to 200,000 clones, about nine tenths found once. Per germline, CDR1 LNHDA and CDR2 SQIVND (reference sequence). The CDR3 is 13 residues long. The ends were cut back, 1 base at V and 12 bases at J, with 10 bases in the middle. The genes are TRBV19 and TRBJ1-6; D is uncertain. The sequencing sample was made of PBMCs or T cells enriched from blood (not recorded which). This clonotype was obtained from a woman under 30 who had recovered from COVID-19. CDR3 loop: CASSIVRDEPLHF. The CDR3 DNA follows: TGTGCCAGTAGTATAGTTCGGGATGAACCCCTCCACTTT.